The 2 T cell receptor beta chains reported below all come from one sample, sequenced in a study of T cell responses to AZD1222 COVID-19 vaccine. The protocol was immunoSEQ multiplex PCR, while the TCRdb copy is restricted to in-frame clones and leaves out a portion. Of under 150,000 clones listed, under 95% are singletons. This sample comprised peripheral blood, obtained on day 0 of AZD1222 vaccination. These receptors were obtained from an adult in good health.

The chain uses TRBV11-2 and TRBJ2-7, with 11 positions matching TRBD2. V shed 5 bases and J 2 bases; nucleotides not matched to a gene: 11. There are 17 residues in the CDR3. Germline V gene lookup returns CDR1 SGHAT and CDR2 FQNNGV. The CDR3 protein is CASSLGTSGKRPYEQYF. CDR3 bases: TGTGCCAGCAGCCTCGGGACTAGCGGAAAGAGGCCCTACGAGCAGTACTTC.

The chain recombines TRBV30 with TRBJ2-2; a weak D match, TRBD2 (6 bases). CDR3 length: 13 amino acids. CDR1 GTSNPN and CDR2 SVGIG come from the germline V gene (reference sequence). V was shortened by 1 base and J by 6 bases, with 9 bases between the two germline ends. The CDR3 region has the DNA TGTGCCTGGAGTGACAGGAGGGCCGGGGAGCTGTTTTTT. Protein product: CAWSDRRAGELFF.